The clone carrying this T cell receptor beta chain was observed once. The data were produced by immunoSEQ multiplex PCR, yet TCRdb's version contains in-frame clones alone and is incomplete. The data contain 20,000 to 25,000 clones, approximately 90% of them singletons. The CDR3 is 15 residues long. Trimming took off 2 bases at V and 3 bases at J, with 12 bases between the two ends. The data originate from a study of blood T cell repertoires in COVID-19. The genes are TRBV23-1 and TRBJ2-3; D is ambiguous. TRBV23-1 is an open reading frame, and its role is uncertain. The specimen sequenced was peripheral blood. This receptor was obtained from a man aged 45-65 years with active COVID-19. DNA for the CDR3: TGCGCCAGCAGTCAAAGGAATAGCCGTACAGATACGCAGTATTTT. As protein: CASSQRNSRTDTQYF.